This is a list of T cell receptor beta chains from one sample in a study of shared clonotypes between healthy human individuals. Using immunoSEQ multiplex PCR, the repertoire was profiled, and TCRdb retains in-frame clones only, with some absent. This repertoire shows hundreds of thousands of clones, about four fifths found once; its top ten account for roughly an eighth. The specimen sequenced was PBMCs. These receptors were collected from a woman between 40 and 55 years old in good health. Some clones in this sample may be carry-over from other donors' samples. Both conserved end residues are part of each CDR3. D genes are given only for firm matches. Clone size, where shown, is once, few, many, or a class for clones that have expanded.

V gene	J gene	D gene	clone size	CDR3 protein	CDR3 DNA
TRBV18	TRBJ1-3	-	-	CATRTGASGNTIYF	TGTGCCACAAGAACGGGGGCGTCTGGAAACACCATATATTTT
TRBV7-2	TRBJ1-2	-	-	CASSLGRQSYGYTF	TGTGCCAGCAGCTTAGGGAGACAGAGCTATGGCTACACCTTC
TRBV19	TRBJ2-5	TRBD2	-	CASSIIAGGGETQYF	TGTGCCAGTAGTATAATAGCGGGAGGAGGCGAGACCCAGTACTTC
TRBV5-4	TRBJ2-3	TRBD2	-	CASTVGGLAGDPTQYF	TGTGCCAGCACCGTGGGGGGCCTAGCGGGAGACCCTACGCAGTATTTT
TRBV5-6	TRBJ2-1	TRBD2	-	CASSYRREVPNEQFF	TGTGCCAGCAGTTACAGGCGGGAGGTTCCCAATGAGCAGTTCTTC
TRBV7-2	TRBJ1-1	-	-	CASSFRGGDTEAFF	TGTGCCAGCAGCTTTAGGGGTGGGGACACTGAAGCTTTCTTT
TRBV25-1	TRBJ1-1	-	-	CASSPLGGRGQAFF	TGTGCCAGCAGTCCATTAGGGGGGAGAGGACAAGCTTTCTTT
TRBV9	TRBJ2-7	TRBD1	-	CASSPGGQGAGEQYF	TGTGCCAGCAGCCCCGGGGGACAGGGGGCGGGAGAGCAGTACTTC
TRBV10-1	TRBJ2-1	TRBD1	-	CATGGTGTHEQFF	TGCGCCACTGGGGGGACAGGGACCCATGAGCAGTTCTTC
TRBV20-1	TRBJ2-7	-	-	CTGPGEQYF	TGCACAGGGCCAGGAGAGCAGTACTTC
TRBV5-6	TRBJ2-5	-	-	CASSRATSGQETQYF	TGTGCCAGCAGTCGGGCTACATCTGGTCAAGAGACCCAGTACTTC
TRBV11-2	TRBJ2-1	TRBD2	-	CASSEWGLVSRNEQFF	TGTGCCAGCAGCGAATGGGGACTAGTCAGTCGGAATGAGCAGTTCTTC
TRBV6-1	TRBJ2-7	TRBD2	few	CASSEETSGSYEQYF	TGTGCCAGCAGTGAAGAGACTAGCGGTTCCTACGAGCAGTACTTC
TRBV11-2	TRBJ1-4	-	-	CASSLGSATVTNEKLFF	TGTGCCAGCAGCTTAGGGAGTGCGACAGTAACTAATGAAAAACTGTTTTTT
TRBV5-1	TRBJ2-5	-	-	CASSLEWGAETQYF	TGCGCCAGCAGCTTGGAATGGGGCGCGGAGACCCAGTACTTC
TRBV11-2	TRBJ1-1	-	-	CASSLDMAGTEAFF	TGTGCCAGCAGCTTAGATATGGCGGGTACTGAAGCTTTCTTT
TRBV28	TRBJ1-2	TRBD1	-	CASSFLTGGYGYTF	TGTGCCAGCAGTTTTTTGACAGGGGGCTATGGCTACACCTTC
TRBV21-1	TRBJ2-7	-	-	CASSSSSIGTGNEQYF	TGTGCCAGCAGCTCTTCGTCGATAGGGACAGGGAACGAGCAGTACTTC
TRBV9	TRBJ1-3	-	-	CASSVDLGSGNTIYF	TGTGCCAGCAGCGTAGATTTAGGCTCCGGAAACACCATATATTTT
TRBV14	TRBJ1-1	-	-	CASSQEGVGTEAFF	TGTGCCAGCAGCCAAGAGGGGGTCGGCACTGAAGCTTTCTTT